This T cell receptor (beta chain) was recorded in a study of shared T cell receptors in the human thymus. TCRdb's copy holds only in-frame clones and misses some; the assay was immunoSEQ multiplex PCR. This sample has approximately 660,000 clones, with roughly 90% found just once. The CDR3 runs to 14 residues. After removal of 4 bases from V and 2 bases from J, the junction contained 5 bases not matched to a gene. Germline V gene data show CDR1 as LNHDA and CDR2 as SQIVND (reference sequence). The same sample was also used in a study of human thymus T cells.

This TCR was recovered from a boy under three years old with a congenital heart defect. Sequencing was performed on thymocytes. The chain combines TRBV19 with TRBJ2-7; 7 bases line up with TRBD1. CDR3 nucleotides: TGTGCCAGTAGTAACCACAGGGGCGCCTACGAGCAGTACTTC. This gives the protein CASSNHRGAYEQYF.